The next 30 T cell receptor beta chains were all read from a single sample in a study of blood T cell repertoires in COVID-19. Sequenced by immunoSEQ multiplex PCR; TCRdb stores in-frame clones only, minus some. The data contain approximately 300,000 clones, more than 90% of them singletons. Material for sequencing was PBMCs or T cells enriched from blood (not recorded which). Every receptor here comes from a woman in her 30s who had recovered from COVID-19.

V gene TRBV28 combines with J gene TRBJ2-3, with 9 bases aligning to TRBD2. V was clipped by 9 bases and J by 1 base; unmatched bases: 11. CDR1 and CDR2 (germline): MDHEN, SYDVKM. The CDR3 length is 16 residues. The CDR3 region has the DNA TGTGCCAGTCTAGATCCGGGACTAGCAGGCACAGATACGCAGTATTTT. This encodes CASLDPGLAGTDTQYF.

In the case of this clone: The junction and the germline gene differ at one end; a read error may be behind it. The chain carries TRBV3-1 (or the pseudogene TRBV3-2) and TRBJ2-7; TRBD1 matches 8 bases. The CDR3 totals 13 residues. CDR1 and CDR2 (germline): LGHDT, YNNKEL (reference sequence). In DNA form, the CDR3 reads TGTGCCAGCAGCCCGAACCCCGGACAGGGTAAGGACTTC. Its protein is CASSPNPGQGKDF.

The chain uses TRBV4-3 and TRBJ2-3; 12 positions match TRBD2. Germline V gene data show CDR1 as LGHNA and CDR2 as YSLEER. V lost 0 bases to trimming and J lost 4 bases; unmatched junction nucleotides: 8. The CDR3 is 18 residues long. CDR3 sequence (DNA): TGCGCCAGCAGCCAAGATCTGACTAGCGGGAGTATCTCAGATACGCAGTATTTT. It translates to CASSQDLTSGSISDTQYF.

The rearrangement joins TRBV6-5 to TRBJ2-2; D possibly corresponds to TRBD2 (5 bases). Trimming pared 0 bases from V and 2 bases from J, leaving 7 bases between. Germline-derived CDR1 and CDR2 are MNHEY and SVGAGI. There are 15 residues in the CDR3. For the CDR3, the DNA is TGTGCCAGCAGTTACTCAGACTACAACACCGGGGAGCTGTTTTTT. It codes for CASSYSDYNTGELFF.

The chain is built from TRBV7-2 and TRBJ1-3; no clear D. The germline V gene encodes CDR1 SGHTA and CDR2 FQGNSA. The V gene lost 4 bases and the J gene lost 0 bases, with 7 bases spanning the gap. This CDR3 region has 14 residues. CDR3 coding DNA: TGTGCCAGCAGCTACGGGTCCTCTGGAAACACCATATATTTT. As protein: CASSYGSSGNTIYF.

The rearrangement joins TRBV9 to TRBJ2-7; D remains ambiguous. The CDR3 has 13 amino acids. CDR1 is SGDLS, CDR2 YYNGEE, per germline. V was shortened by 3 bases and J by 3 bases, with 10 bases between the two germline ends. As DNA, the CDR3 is TGTGCCAGCAGCGCAGAGGAATTCTACGAGCAGTACTTC. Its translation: CASSAEEFYEQYF.

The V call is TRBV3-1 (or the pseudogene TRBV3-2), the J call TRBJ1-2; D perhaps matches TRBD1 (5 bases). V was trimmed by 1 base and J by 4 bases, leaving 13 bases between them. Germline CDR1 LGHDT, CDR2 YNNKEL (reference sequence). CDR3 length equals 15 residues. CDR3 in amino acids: CASSQVGQGSYGYTF. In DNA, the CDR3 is TGTGCCAGCAGCCAAGTAGGGCAGGGAAGCTATGGCTACACCTTC.

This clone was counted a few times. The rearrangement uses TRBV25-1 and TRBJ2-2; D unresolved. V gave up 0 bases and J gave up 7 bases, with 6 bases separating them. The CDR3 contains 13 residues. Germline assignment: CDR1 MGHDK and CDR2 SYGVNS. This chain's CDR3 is CASSEYEHGELFF. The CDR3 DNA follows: TGTGCCAGCAGTGAATATGAGCACGGGGAGCTGTTTTTT.

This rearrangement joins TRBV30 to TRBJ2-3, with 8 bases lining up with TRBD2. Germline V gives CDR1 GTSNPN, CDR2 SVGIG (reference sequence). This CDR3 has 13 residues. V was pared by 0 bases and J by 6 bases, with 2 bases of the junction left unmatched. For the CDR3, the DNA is TGTGCCTGGAGTGTACTAGCGGCCGATACGCAGTATTTT. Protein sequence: CAWSVLAADTQYF.

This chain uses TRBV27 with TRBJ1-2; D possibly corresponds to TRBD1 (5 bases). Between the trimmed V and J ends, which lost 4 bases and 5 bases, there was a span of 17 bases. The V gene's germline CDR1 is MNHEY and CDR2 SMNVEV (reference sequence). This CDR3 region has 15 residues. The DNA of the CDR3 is TGTGCCAGCAGTTCCCTTTTTGGGGGGGATTATGGCTACACCTTC. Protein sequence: CASSSLFGGDYGYTF.

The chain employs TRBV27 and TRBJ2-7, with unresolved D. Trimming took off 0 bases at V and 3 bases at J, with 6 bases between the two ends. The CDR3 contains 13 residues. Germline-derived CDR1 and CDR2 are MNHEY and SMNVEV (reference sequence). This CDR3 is CASSLSSDYEQYF. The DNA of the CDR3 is TGTGCCAGCAGTTTATCGTCAGACTACGAGCAGTACTTC.

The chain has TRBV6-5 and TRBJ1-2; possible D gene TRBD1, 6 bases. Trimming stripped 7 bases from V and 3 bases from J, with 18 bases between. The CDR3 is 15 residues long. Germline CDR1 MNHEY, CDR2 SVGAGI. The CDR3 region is CASKDESGADYGYTF. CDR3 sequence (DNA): TGTGCCAGCAAAGACGAATCAGGGGCCGACTATGGCTACACCTTC.

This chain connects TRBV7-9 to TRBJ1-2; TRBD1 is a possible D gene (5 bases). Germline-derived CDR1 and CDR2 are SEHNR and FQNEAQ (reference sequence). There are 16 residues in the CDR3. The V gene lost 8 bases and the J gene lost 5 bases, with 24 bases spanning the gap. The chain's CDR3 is CASLGTEGTVLYGYTF. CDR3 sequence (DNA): TGTGCCAGCCTTGGGACCGAGGGGACTGTACTTTATGGCTACACCTTC.

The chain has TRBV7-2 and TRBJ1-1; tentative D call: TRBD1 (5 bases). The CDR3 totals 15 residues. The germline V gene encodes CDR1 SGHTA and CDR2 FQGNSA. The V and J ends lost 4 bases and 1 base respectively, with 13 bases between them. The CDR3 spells CASSSQTVQNTEAFF. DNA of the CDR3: TGTGCCAGCAGCTCACAGACAGTCCAGAACACTGAAGCTTTCTTT.

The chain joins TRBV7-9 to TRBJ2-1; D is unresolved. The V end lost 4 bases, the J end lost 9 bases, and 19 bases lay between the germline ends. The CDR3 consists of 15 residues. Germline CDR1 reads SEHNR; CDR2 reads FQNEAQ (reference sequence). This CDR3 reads CASSSKISVWAEQFF. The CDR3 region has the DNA TGTGCCAGCAGCTCCAAAATCTCGGTCTGGGCTGAGCAGTTCTTC. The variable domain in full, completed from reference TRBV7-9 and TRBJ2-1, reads DTGVSQNPRHKITKRGQNVTFRCDPISEHNRLYWYRQTLGQGPEFLTYFQNEAQLEKSRLLSDRFSAERPKGSFSTLEIQRTEQGDSAMYLCASSSKISVWAEQFFGPGTRLTVL.

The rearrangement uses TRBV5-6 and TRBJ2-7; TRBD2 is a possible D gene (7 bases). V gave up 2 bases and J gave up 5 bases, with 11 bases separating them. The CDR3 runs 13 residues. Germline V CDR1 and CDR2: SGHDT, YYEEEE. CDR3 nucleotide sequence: TGTGCCAGCAGCTTAGGGGGGGCGGACGAGCAGTACTTC. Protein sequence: CASSLGGADEQYF.

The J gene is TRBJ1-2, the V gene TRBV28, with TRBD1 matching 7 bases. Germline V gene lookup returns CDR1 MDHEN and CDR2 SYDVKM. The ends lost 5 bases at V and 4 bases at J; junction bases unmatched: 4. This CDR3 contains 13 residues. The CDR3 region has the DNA TGTGCCAGCAGTGTAACAGGGGTCTATGGCTACACCTTC. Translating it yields CASSVTGVYGYTF.

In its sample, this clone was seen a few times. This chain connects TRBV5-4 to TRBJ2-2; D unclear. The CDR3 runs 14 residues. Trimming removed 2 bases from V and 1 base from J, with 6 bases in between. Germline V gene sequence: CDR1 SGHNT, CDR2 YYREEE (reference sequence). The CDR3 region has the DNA TGTGCCAGCAGCTTTACAGAGAACACCGGGGAGCTGTTTTTT. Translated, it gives CASSFTENTGELFF.

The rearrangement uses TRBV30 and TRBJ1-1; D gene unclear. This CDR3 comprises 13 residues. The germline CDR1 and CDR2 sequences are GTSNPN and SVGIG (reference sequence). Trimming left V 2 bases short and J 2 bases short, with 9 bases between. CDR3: CAWSWLINTEAFF. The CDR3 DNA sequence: TGTGCCTGGAGTTGGCTGATTAACACTGAAGCTTTCTTT.

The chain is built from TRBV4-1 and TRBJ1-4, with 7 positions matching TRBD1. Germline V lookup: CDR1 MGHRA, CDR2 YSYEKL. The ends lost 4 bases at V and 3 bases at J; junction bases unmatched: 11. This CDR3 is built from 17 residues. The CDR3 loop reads CASSPFPQGTPNEKLFF. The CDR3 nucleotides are TGCGCCAGCAGCCCATTCCCACAGGGGACACCTAATGAAAAACTGTTTTTT.

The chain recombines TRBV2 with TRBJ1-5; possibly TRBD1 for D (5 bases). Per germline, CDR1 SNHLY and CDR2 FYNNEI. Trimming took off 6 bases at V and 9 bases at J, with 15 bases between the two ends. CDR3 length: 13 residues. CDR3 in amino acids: CASSDSLWGPQHF. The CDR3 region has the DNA TGTGCCAGCAGCGACAGTCTCTGGGGGCCCCAGCATTTT.

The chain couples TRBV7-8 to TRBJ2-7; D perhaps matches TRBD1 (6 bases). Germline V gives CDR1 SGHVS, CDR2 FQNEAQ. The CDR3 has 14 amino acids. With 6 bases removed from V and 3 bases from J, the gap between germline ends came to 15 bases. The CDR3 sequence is CASRATGAHYEQYF. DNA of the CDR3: TGTGCCAGCAGGGCGACAGGAGCGCACTACGAGCAGTACTTC.

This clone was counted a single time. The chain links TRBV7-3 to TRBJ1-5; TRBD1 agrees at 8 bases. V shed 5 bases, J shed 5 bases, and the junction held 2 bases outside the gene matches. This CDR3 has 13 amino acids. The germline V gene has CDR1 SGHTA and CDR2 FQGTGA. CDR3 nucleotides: TGTGCCAGCAGCCAGACAGGGGATCAGCCCCAGCATTTT. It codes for CASSQTGDQPQHF.

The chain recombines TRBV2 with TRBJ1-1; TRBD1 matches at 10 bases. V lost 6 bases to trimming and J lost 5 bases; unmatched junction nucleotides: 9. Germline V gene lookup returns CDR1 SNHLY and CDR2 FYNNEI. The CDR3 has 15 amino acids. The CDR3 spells CASRAATGGETEAFF. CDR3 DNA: TGTGCCAGCAGGGCCGCGACAGGGGGCGAGACTGAAGCTTTCTTT.

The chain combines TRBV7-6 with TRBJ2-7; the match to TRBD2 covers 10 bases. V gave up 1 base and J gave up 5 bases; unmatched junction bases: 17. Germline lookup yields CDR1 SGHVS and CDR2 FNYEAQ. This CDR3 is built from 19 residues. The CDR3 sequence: CASSLGGSRAGGPMNEQYF. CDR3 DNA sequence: TGTGCCAGCAGCTTAGGGGGATCCCGAGCGGGGGGGCCGATGAACGAGCAGTACTTC. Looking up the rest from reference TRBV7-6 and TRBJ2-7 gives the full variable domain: GAGVSQSPRYKVTKRGQDVALRCDPISGHVSLYWYRQALGQGPEFLTYFNYEAQQDKSGLPNDRFSAERPEGSISTLTIQRTEQRDSAMYRCASSLGGSRAGGPMNEQYFGPGTRLTVT.

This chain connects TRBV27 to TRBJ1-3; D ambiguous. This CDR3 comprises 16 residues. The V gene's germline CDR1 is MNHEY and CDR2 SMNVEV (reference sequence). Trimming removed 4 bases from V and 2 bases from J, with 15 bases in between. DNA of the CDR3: TGTGCCAGCAGTTCCCGCGGCGGGGATCCTGGAAACACCATATATTTT. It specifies CASSSRGGDPGNTIYF.

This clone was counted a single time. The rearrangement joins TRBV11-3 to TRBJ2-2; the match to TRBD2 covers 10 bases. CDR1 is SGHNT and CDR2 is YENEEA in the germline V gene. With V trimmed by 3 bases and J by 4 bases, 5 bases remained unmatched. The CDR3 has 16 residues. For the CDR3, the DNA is TGTGCCAGCAGCTTTATGAGCGGGAGGGGCACCGGGGAGCTGTTTTTT. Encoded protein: CASSFMSGRGTGELFF.

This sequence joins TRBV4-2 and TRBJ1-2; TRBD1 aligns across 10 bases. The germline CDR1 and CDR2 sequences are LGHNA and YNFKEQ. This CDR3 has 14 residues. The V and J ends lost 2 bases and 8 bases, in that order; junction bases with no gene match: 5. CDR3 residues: CASSQPGTGEGYTF. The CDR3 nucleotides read TGTGCCAGCAGCCAACCCGGGACAGGGGAAGGCTACACCTTC.

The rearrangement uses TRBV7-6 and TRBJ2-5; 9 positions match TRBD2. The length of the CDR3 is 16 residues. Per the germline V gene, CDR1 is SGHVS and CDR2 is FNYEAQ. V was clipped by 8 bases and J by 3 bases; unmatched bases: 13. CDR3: CASVSGAGGREETQYF. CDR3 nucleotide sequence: TGTGCCAGCGTCTCTGGGGCGGGGGGGAGAGAAGAGACCCAGTACTTC.

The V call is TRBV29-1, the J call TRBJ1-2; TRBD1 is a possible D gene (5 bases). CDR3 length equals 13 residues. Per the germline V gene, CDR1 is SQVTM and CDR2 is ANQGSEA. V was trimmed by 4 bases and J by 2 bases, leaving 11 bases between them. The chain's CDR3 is CSVAQGGNYGYTF. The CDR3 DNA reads TGCAGCGTTGCCCAGGGAGGAAACTATGGCTACACCTTC.